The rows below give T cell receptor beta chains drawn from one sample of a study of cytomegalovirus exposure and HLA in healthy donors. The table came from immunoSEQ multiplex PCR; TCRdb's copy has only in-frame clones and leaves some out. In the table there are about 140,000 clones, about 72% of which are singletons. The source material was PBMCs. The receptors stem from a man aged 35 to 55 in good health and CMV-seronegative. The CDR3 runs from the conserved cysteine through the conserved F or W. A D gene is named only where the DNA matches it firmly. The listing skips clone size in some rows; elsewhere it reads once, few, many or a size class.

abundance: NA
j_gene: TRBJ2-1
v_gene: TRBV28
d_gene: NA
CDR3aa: CASSQRGNEQFF
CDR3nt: TGTGCCAGCAGCCAACGGGGAAATGAGCAGTTCTTC

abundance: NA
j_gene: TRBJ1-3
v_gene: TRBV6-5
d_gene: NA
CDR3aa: CASSYTLSSGNTIYF
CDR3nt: TGTGCCAGCAGTTACACGTTGAGCTCTGGAAACACCATATATTTT

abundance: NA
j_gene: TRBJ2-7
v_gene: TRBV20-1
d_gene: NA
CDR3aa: CSARRRDEQYF
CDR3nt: TGCAGTGCTAGGAGGAGGGACGAGCAGTACTTC

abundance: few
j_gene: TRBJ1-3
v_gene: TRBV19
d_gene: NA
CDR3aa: CASRVRSEGNTIYF
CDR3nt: TGTGCCAGTCGAGTGAGGAGCGAAGGAAACACCATATATTTT

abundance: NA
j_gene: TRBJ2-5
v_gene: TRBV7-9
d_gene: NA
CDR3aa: CSSSLSEETQYF
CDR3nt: TGTTCCAGCAGCCTCTCAGAAGAGACCCAGTACTTC

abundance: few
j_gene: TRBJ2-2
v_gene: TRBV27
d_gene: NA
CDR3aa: CAARGAGELFF
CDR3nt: TGTGCCGCCAGGGGCGCCGGGGAGCTGTTTTTT

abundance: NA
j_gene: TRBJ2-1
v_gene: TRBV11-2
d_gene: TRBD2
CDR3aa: CASSLTSGSGDEQFF
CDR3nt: TGTGCCAGCAGCTTGACTAGCGGGAGTGGGGATGAGCAGTTCTTC

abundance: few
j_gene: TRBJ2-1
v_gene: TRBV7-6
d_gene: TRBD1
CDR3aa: CASSRPGTGPYNEQFF
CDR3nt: TGTGCCAGCAGCCGTCCCGGGACAGGGCCGTACAATGAGCAGTTCTTC

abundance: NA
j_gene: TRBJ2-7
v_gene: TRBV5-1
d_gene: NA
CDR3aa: CASSLFGGAPYEQYF
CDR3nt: TGCGCCAGCAGCCTCTTTGGGGGGGCACCCTACGAGCAGTACTTC

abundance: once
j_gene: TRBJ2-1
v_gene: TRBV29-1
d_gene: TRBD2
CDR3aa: CSARGGTSGSQEQFF
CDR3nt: TGCAGCGCCCGAGGGGGGACTAGCGGGAGCCAGGAGCAGTTCTTC

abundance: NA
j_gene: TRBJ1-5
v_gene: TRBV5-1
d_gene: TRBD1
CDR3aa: CASSLDPGGGQPQHF
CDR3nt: TGCGCCAGCAGCTTGGACCCAGGGGGCGGACAGCCCCAGCATTTT

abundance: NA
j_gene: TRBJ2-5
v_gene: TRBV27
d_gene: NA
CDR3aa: CASSFRGRQETQYF
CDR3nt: TGTGCCAGCAGTTTCAGGGGGAGGCAAGAGACCCAGTACTTC

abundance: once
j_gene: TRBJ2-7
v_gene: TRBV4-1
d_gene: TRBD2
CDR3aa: CASSQGGRGTPPRHEQYF
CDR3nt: TGCGCCAGCAGCCAAGGTGGGCGGGGGACTCCACCTCGTCACGAGCAGTACTTC

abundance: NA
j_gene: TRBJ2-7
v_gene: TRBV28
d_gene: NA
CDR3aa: CASSRRDGGLYEQYF
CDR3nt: TGTGCCAGCAGCCGCCGGGACGGGGGGCTCTACGAGCAGTACTTC

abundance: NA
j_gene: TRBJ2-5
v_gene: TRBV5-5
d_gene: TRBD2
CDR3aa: CASSLTSGSSNF
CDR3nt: TGTGCCAGCAGCTTGACAAGCGGGAGCTCCAACTTC

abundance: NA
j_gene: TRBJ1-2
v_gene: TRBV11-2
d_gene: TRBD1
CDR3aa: CASSRGGPYGYTF
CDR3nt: TGTGCCAGCAGCCGAGGGGGCCCCTATGGCTACACCTTC

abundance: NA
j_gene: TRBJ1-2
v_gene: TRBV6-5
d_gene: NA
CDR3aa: CASSQGYGYTF
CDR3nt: TGTGCCAGCAGCCAGGGTTATGGCTACACCTTC

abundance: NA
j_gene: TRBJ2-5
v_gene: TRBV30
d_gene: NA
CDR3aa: CAWTSRVQTQYF
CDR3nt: TGTGCCTGGACCTCGAGGGTCCAGACCCAGTACTTC

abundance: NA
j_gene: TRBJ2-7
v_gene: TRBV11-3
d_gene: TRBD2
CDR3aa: CASSPTAGALEEQYF
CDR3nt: TGTGCCAGCAGCCCGACAGCGGGAGCGTTAGAAGAGCAGTACTTC

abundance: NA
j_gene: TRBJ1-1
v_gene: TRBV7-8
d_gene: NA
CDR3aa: CASSGRDWWTEAFF
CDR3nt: TGTGCCAGCAGCGGCCGGGACTGGTGGACTGAAGCTTTCTTT

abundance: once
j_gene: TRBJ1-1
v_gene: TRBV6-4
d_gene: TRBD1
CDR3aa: CASRARGTANTEAFF
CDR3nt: TGTGCCAGCAGAGCCCGTGGGACAGCGAACACTGAAGCTTTCTTT

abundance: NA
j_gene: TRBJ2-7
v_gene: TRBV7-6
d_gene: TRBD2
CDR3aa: CASGDHRTSGSYEQYF
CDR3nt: TGTGCCAGCGGGGACCATCGGACTAGCGGGAGTTACGAGCAGTACTTC

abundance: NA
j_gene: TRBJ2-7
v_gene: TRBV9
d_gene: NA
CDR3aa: CASSGQVGEQYF
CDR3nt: TGTGCCAGCAGCGGACAGGTGGGCGAGCAGTACTTC

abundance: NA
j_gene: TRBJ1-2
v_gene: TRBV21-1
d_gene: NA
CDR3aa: CAASEVGLDGYTF
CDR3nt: TGTGCCGCGTCAGAGGTAGGTTTAGATGGCTACACCTTC

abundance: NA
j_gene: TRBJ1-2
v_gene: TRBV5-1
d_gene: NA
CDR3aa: CASSLEAGNYGYTF
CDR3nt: TGCGCCAGCAGCTTGGAAGCCGGGAACTATGGCTACACCTTC

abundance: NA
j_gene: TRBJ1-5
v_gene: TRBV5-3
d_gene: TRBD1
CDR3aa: CARSLGQGRNQPQHF
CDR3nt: TGTGCCAGAAGCTTGGGACAGGGTCGCAATCAGCCCCAGCATTTT

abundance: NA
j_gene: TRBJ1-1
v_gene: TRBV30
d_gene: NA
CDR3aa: CAWGDGVNTEAFF
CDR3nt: TGTGCCTGGGGCGACGGAGTGAACACTGAAGCTTTCTTT

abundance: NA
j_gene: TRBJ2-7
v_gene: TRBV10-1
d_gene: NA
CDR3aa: CASSGTVGGYEQYF
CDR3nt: TGCGCCAGCAGCGGTACTGTGGGGGGTTACGAGCAGTACTTC

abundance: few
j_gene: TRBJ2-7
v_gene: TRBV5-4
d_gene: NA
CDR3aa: CASTAGSDEQYF
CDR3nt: TGTGCCAGCACGGCGGGGTCCGACGAGCAGTACTTC

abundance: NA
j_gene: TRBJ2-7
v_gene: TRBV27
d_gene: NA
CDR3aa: CASSPRQSLYEQYF
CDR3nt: TGTGCCAGCAGTCCCCGACAGTCCCTCTACGAGCAGTACTTC

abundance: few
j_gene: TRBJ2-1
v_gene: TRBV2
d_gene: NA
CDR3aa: CASRGRSYNEQFF
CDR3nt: TGTGCCAGCAGGGGGCGCTCCTACAATGAGCAGTTCTTC

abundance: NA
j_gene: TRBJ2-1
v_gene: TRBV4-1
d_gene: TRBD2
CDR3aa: CASSQGWISGGPRDEQFF
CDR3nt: TGCGCCAGCAGCCAAGGATGGATATCGGGAGGGCCTCGAGATGAGCAGTTCTTC

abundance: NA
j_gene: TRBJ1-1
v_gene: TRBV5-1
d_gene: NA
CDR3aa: CASRASGVNTEAFF
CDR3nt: TGCGCCAGCAGGGCTTCCGGAGTGAACACTGAAGCTTTCTTT

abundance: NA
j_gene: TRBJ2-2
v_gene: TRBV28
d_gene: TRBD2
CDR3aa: CASSFLAGNTGELFF
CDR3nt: TGTGCCAGCAGTTTCCTAGCGGGGAACACCGGGGAGCTGTTTTTT

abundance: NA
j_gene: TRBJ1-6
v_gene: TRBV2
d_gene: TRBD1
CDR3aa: CASRGQESSYNSPLHF
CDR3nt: TGTGCCAGCAGAGGACAGGAGAGCTCCTATAATTCACCCCTCCACTTT

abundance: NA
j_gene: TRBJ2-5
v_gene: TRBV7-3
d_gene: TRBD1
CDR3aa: CASSPTGVETQYF
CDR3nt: TGTGCCAGCAGCCCTACAGGGGTGGAGACCCAGTACTTC

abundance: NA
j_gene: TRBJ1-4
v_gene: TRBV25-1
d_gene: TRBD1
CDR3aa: CASSDSGTGVEKLFF
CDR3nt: TGTGCCAGCAGTGATTCCGGGACAGGGGTTGAAAAACTGTTTTTT

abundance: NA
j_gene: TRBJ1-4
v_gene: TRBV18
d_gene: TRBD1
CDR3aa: CASSSTGGTNEKLFF
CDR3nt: TGTGCCAGCTCCTCTACAGGGGGCACTAATGAAAAACTGTTTTTT

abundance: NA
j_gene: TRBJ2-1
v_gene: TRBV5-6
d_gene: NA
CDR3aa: CASSLAVASNEQFF
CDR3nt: TGTGCCAGCAGCTTGGCGGTTGCCTCCAATGAGCAGTTCTTC

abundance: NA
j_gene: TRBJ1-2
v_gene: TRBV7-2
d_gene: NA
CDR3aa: CASSRDPGGYGYTF
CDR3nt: TGTGCCAGCAGTCGGGACCCGGGGGGGTATGGCTACACCTTC

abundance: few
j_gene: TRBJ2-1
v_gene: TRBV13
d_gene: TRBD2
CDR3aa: CASSSEGTSGTYNEQFF
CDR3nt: TGTGCCAGCAGCTCCGAAGGGACTAGCGGAACTTACAATGAGCAGTTCTTC

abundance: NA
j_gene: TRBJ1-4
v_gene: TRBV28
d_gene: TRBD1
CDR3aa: CASSFTGVDEKLFF
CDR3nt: TGTGCCAGCAGTTTTACAGGGGTGGATGAAAAACTGTTTTTT

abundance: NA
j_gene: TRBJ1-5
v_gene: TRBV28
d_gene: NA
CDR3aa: CASLATLGDEGNQPQHF
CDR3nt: TGTGCCAGCCTCGCGACCCTAGGGGATGAGGGCAATCAGCCCCAGCATTTT

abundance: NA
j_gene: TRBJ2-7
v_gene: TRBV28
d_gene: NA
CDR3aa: CASSLPGPPYEQYF
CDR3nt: TGTGCCAGCAGTTTGCCAGGGCCCCCCTACGAGCAGTACTTC

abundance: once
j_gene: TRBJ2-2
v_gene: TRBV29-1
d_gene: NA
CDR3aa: CSVYGRTGELFF
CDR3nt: TGCAGCGTTTATGGGCGCACCGGGGAGCTGTTTTTT